Presented here are 7 T cell receptor beta chains from one specimen sequenced in a study of cytotoxic CD8 clonotypes in ibrutinib-treated CLL. TCRdb keeps only in-frame clones here, not all; method: immunoSEQ multiplex PCR. The repertoire consists of hundreds of thousands of clones, with 70% occurring once and the leading ten covering just over 15%. The material sequenced was PBMCs, taken after 24 months of ibrutinib treatment. These receptor sequences come from a human donor with chronic lymphocytic leukemia.

As DNA, the CDR3 is TGTGCCAGTAGTATATCCAGCGGCGGGAGCGCAGATACGCAGTATTTT. It specifies CASSISSGGSADTQYF. The chain carries TRBV19 and TRBJ2-3; 7 positions agree with TRBD2. CDR1 and CDR2 from the germline V gene are LNHDA and SQIVND (reference sequence). V gave up 2 bases and J gave up 4 bases; unmatched junction bases: 9. CDR3 length equals 16 residues.

This chain joins TRBV27 and TRBJ2-5; no clear D. V gave up 0 bases and J gave up 5 bases, with 7 bases separating them. In germline, CDR1 is MNHEY, CDR2 SMNVEV (reference sequence). This CDR3 is built from 13 residues. The CDR3 DNA reads TGTGCCAGCAGTTTATCGTGGGTGGAGACCCAGTACTTC. As protein: CASSLSWVETQYF.

This rearrangement joins TRBV27 to TRBJ2-7; possible D gene TRBD2, 5 bases. There are 17 residues in the CDR3. CDR1 MNHEY and CDR2 SMNVEV come from the germline V gene (reference sequence). The ends were cut back, 9 bases at V and 2 bases at J, with 26 bases in the middle. This chain's CDR3 is CARGPKRGPNYTYEQYF. The CDR3 bases are TGTGCCAGGGGCCCAAAACGGGGTCCAAATTACACCTACGAGCAGTACTTC.

A single count supports this clone. The chain couples TRBV29-1 to TRBJ2-7; 7 bases agree with TRBD2. The CDR3 loop spans 13 amino acids. J gave up 7 bases and V 4 bases, and 10 bases lay outside the gene matches. Germline V lookup: CDR1 SQVTM, CDR2 ANQGSEA. The CDR3 sequence is CSVVGRESREQYF. The CDR3 DNA follows: TGCAGCGTTGTAGGGCGGGAGTCGCGGGAGCAGTACTTC.

The sample holds one count of this clone. The chain is built from TRBV6-5 and TRBJ2-7; 7 bases line up with TRBD1. Trimming at V came to 7 bases and at J to 0 bases, leaving 6 bases not matched to a gene. Germline CDR1 reads MNHEY; CDR2 reads SVGAGI. This CDR3 contains 14 residues. The CDR3 protein is CASKPGTVSYEQYF. The CDR3 nucleotides are TGTGCCAGCAAGCCCGGGACAGTCTCCTACGAGCAGTACTTC.

DNA for the CDR3: TGTGCCAGCAGCGTAGAGGCTGATCGGCGGACAGATACGCAGTATTTT. Protein: CASSVEADRRTDTQYF. The chain recombines TRBV9 with TRBJ2-3, with unresolved D. In germline, CDR1 is SGDLS, CDR2 YYNGEE. The ends were cut back, 0 bases at V and 3 bases at J, with 14 bases in the middle. This CDR3 contains 16 residues.

V gene TRBV27 combines with J gene TRBJ1-5; no reliable D call. V lost 6 bases to trimming and J lost 1 base, with 10 bases between them. The CDR3 consists of 14 residues. Per the germline V gene, CDR1 is MNHEY and CDR2 is SMNVEV (reference sequence). The chain's CDR3 is CASSLSRSNQPQHF. The CDR3 DNA is TGTGCCAGCAGCCTCTCCAGGAGCAATCAGCCCCAGCATTTT.